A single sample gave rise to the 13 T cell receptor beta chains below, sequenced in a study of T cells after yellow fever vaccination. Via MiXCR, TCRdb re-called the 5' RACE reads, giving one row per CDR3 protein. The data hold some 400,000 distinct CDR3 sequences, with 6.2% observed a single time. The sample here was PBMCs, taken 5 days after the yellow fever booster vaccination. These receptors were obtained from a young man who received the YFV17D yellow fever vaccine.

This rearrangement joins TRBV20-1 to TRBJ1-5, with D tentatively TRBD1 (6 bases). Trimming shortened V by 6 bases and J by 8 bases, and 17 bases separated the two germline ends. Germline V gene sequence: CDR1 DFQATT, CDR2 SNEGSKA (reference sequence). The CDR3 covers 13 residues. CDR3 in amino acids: CSATEQGREPQHF. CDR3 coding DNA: TGCAGTGCCACCGAGCAGGGGAGGGAGCCCCAGCATTTT.

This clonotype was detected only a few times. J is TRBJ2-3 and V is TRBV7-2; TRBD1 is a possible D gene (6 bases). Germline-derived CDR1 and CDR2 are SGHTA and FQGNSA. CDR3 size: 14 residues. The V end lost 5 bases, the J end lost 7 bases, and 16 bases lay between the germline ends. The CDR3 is CASSPRLRGNTQYF. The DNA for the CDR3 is TGTGCCAGCAGCCCCAGACTAAGGGGGAATACGCAGTATTTT.

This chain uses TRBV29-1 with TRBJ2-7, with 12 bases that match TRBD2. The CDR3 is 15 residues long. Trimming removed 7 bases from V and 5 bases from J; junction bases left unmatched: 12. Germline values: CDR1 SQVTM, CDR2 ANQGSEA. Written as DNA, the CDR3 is TGCAGCGGGATAAGTTGGACTAGCGGGATCCACGAGCAGTACTTC. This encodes CSGISWTSGIHEQYF.

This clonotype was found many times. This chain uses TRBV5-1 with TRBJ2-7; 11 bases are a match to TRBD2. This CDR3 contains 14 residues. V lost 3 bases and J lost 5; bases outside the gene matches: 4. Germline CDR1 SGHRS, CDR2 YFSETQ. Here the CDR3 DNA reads TGCGCCAGCAGCTCCGGGACTAGCGGCCACGAGCAGTACTTC. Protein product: CASSSGTSGHEQYF. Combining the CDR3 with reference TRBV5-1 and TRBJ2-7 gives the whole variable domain KAGVTQTPRYLIKTRGQQVTLSCSPISGHRSVSWYQQTPGQGLQFLFEYFSETQRNKGNFPGRFSGRQFSNSRSEMNVSTLELGDSALYLCASSSGTSGHEQYFGPGTRLTVT.

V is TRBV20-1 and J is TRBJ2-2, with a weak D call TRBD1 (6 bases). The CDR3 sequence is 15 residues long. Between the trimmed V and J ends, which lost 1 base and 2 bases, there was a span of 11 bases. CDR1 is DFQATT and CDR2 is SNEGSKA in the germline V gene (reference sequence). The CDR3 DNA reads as TGCAGTGCTAGAGCCAACAGGGCTAACACCGGGGAGCTGTTTTTT. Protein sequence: CSARANRANTGELFF.

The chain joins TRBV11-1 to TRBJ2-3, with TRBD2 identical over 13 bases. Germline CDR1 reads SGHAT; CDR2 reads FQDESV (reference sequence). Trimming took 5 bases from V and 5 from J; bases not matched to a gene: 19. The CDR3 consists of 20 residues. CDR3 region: CASSHREPLGLAGDRDTQYF. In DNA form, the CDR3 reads TGTGCCAGCAGCCACCGGGAACCTCTTGGACTAGCGGGAGACCGAGATACGCAGTATTTT.

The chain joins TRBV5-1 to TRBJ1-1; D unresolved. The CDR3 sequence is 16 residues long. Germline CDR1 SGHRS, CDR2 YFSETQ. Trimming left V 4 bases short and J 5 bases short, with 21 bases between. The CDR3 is CASSLTSSNWGTEAFF. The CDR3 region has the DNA TGCGCCAGCAGCCTAACTTCGTCGAATTGGGGTACTGAAGCTTTCTTT.

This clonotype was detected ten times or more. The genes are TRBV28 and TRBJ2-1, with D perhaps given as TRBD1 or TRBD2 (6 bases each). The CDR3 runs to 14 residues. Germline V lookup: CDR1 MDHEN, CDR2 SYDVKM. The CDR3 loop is CSSGGGLVRNEQFF. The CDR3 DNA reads TGTTCCTCCGGAGGGGGATTGGTTCGAAATGAGCAGTTCTTC.

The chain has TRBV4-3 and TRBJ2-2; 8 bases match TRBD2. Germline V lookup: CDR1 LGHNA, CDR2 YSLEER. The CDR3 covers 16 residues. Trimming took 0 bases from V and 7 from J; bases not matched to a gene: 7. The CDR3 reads CASSQEIRLAGGELFF. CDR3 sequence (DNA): TGCGCCAGCAGCCAAGAGATCCGGCTAGCGGGCGGGGAGCTGTTTTTT.

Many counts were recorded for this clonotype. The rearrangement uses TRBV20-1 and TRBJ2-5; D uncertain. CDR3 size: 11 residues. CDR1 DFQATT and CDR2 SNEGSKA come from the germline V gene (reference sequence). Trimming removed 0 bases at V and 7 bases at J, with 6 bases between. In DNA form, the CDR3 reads TGCAGTGCTAGAGATCTATCGACCCAGTACTTC. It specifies CSARDLSTQYF.

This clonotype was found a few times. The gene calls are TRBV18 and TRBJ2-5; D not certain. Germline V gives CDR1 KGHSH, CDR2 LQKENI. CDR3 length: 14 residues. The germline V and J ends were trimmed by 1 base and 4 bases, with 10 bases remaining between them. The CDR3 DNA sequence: TGTGCCAGCTCACCACGAAAGGGCCGAGAGACCCAGTACTTC. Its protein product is CASSPRKGRETQYF.

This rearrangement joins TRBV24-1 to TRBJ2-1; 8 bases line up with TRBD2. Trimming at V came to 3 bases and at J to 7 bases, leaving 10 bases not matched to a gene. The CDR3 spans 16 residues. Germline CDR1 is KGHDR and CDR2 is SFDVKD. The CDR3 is CATSDSSGKDQNEQFF. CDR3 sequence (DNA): TGTGCCACCAGTGATAGTAGCGGGAAAGACCAAAATGAGCAGTTCTTC.

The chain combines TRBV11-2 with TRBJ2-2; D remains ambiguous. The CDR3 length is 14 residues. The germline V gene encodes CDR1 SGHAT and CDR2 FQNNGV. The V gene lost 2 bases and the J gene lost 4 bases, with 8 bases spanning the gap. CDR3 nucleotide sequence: TGTGCCAGCAGCTTAAGGATTCTCACCGGGGAGCTGTTTTTT. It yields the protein CASSLRILTGELFF. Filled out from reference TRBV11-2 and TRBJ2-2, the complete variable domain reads EAGVAQSPRYKIIEKRQSVAFWCNPISGHATLYWYQQILGQGPKLLIQFQNNGVVDDSQLPKDRFSAERLKGVDSTLKIQPAKLEDSAVYLCASSLRILTGELFFGEGSRLTVL.